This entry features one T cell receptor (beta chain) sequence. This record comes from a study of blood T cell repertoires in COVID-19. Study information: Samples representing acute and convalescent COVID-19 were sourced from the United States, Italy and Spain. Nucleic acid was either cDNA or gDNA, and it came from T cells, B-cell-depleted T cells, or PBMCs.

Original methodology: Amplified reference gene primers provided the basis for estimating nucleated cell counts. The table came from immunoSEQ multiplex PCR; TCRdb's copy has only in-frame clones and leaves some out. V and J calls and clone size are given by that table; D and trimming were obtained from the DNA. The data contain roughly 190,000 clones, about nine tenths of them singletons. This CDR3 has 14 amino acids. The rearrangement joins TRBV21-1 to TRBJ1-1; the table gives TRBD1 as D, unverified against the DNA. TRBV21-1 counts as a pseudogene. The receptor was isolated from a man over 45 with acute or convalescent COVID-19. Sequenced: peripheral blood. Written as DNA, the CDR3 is TGTGCCAGCAGCAAGAAAGGGGCGAACACTGAAGCTTTCTTT. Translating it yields CASSKKGANTEAFF.